This TCR beta chain was sequenced in a study of T-cell reconstitution after alpha-beta-depleted transplantation in children. General observations from the study: Most T-cell counts and diversity one year after the transplant came from T cells that were newly produced.

Molecular barcoding with unique molecular identifiers was used for the TCRbeta library. TCRdb re-called the PCR reads with MiXCR, one entry per CDR3 protein. This sample has about 150,000 distinct CDR3 sequences, with about 8.8% found just once. Details on this clonotype: What it binds is not known.

This sequence originates from a female patient aged 2 to 10 who had a stem cell transplant for congenital amegakaryocytic thrombocytopenia, so the T cells may come from the graft donor. The material sequenced was PBMCs, mostly from graft donor cells, taken 180 days after TCRalphabeta/CD19-depleted stem cell transplant.

The CDR3 sequence is CASSFLARGPGETQYF. The CDR3 bases are TGTGCCAGCAGTTTTTTAGCGCGAGGGCCTGGCGAGACCCAGTACTTC. The chain combines TRBV12-3 or TRBV12-4 with TRBJ2-5, with TRBD2 as a possible D gene (5 bases). The CDR3 totals 16 residues. The V end was cut by 3 bases, the J end by 5 bases, with 19 bases between.